These 30 T cell receptor beta chains were sequenced from one sample in a study of beta chain features in type 1 diabetes. Of the isolated RNA, all was reverse transcribed, and so the sequenced material was expressed TCRB transcripts. Assay used: immunoSEQ multiplex PCR; TCRdb lists only in-frame clones, some missing. The sample includes about 220,000 clones, 11% seen only once; the top ten take 1% to 1.5%. The source material was central memory CD4+ T cells from blood. The receptors stem from a man younger than 30 in good health.

The chain recombines TRBV30 with TRBJ1-3; D call uncertain. CDR1 is GTSNPN and CDR2 is SVGIG in the germline V gene (reference sequence). Trimming pared 4 bases from V and 2 bases from J, leaving 18 bases between. This CDR3 has 16 amino acids. CDR3 residues: CAWTRGADPAGNTIYF. Here the CDR3 DNA reads TGTGCCTGGACGCGCGGCGCAGACCCCGCTGGAAACACCATATATTTT.

The DNA of the CDR3 is TGTGCCAGCAGCTTGCGTTCAGGGTTAGCCAAAAACATTCAGTACTTC. Residues: CASSLRSGLAKNIQYF. This chain links TRBV5-6 with TRBJ2-4; D might be TRBD1 (5 bases). Germline CDR1 SGHDT, CDR2 YYEEEE. The CDR3 spans 16 residues. With 1 base removed from V and 0 bases from J, the gap between germline ends came to 11 bases.

In its sample, this clone was seen a few times. V is TRBV5-6 and J is TRBJ2-4; D not resolved. The CDR3 consists of 15 residues. V was cut by 1 base and J by 6 bases, with 14 bases left in between. CDR1 and CDR2 (germline): SGHDT, YYEEEE. CDR3 in amino acids: CASSLKGHRGNIQYF. For the CDR3, the DNA is TGTGCCAGCAGCTTGAAAGGGCATCGCGGAAACATTCAGTACTTC.

The sample holds a few counts of this clone. The CDR3 reads CASRGQSGQPQHF. CDR3 sequence (DNA): TGTGCCAGTCGCGGACAGTCGGGGCAGCCCCAGCATTTT. The chain is built from TRBV6-5 and TRBJ1-5; D is possibly TRBD1 (6 bases). Germline V CDR1 and CDR2: MNHEY, SVGAGI. The V and J ends lost 9 bases and 7 bases respectively, with 16 bases between them. The CDR3 totals 13 residues.

This clone came up many times. The chain combines TRBV11-2 with TRBJ2-3; D remains ambiguous. Germline-derived CDR1 and CDR2 are SGHAT and FQNNGV. The CDR3 totals 15 residues. V lost 1 base to trimming and J lost 2 bases, with 10 bases between them. The CDR3, as DNA: TGTGCCAGCAGCTTAGTAAGGATGCACACAGATACGCAGTATTTT. Its protein is CASSLVRMHTDTQYF.

This clone turned up a few times. The rearrangement uses TRBV18 and TRBJ2-7; no firm D call. The CDR3 has 14 amino acids. Trimming cost V 0 bases and J 2 bases, with 8 bases left between them. Germline V lookup: CDR1 KGHSH, CDR2 LQKENI. The CDR3 sequence: CASSPPENPYEQYF. CDR3 DNA: TGTGCCAGCTCACCACCCGAGAATCCCTACGAGCAGTACTTC. Variable domain in full (rest from reference TRBV18 and TRBJ2-7): NAGVMQNPRHLVRRRGQEARLRCSPMKGHSHVYWYRQLPEEGLKFMVYLQKENIIDESGMPKERFSAEFPKEGPSILRIQQVVRGDSAAYFCASSPPENPYEQYFGPGTRLTVT.

This clone has just a few counts. The V and J genes are TRBV30 and TRBJ1-4, with no clear D. The CDR3 consists of 14 residues. V was cut by 2 bases and J by 6 bases, with 13 bases left in between. Germline CDR1 and CDR2: GTSNPN and SVGIG (reference sequence). The CDR3 DNA follows: TGTGCCTGGAGTCCCCGGCGGGCAGATGAAAAACTGTTTTTT. Encoded protein: CAWSPRRADEKLFF. Looking up the rest from reference TRBV30 and TRBJ1-4 gives the full variable domain: SQTIHQWPATLVQPVGSPLSLECTVEGTSNPNLYWYRQAAGRGLQLLFYSVGIGQISSEVPQNLSASRPQDRQFILSSKKLLLSDSGFYLCAWSPRRADEKLFFGSGTQLSVL.

V gene TRBV9 combines with J gene TRBJ2-5; 7 nucleotides line up with TRBD1. Germline V gene lookup returns CDR1 SGDLS and CDR2 YYNGEE. V lost 3 bases, J lost 2 bases, and 1 base stayed unmatched. This CDR3 has 13 residues. CDR3 sequence reads: CASSDRGQETQYF. CDR3 in DNA: TGTGCCAGCAGCGACAGGGGACAAGAGACCCAGTACTTC.

V and J are TRBV19 and TRBJ2-1; no clear D. This CDR3 contains 15 residues. Trimming cost V 6 bases and J 0 bases, with 12 bases left between them. CDR1 is LNHDA and CDR2 is SQIVND in the germline V gene (reference sequence). Written as DNA, the CDR3 is TGTGCCAGTAGGAGAGCGCAGAGCTCCTACAATGAGCAGTTCTTC. Amino acid sequence: CASRRAQSSYNEQFF.

The chain recombines TRBV5-1 with TRBJ2-3; D might be TRBD1 or TRBD2, each matching 6 bases. Per germline, CDR1 SGHRS and CDR2 YFSETQ. The CDR3 spans 14 residues. The DNA for the CDR3 is TGCGTTTCGACAGGCGGCGGGACATTGGATACGCAGTATTTT. As protein: CVSTGGGTLDTQYF.

The chain combines TRBV19 with TRBJ2-1, with D perhaps TRBD1 (5 bases). V was trimmed by 6 bases and J by 4 bases, leaving 10 bases between them. Germline V CDR1 and CDR2: LNHDA, SQIVND (reference sequence). This CDR3 is built from 13 residues. The CDR3 loop reads CASSKGLYNEQFF. CDR3 bases: TGTGCCAGTAGCAAGGGGCTATACAATGAGCAGTTCTTC.

This sequence joins TRBV7-2 and TRBJ1-5; 8 nucleotides line up with TRBD1. Germline assignment: CDR1 SGHTA and CDR2 FQGNSA. The CDR3 contains 14 residues. J gave up 6 bases and V 1 base, and 2 bases lay outside the gene matches. CDR3 coding DNA: TGTGCCAGCAGCTTAGTCAGGGGGCTTCAGCCCCAGCATTTT. This gives the protein CASSLVRGLQPQHF.

Concerning this clone: A much more abundant neighbour one base away suggests this may be a read error. Other DNA sequences from this sample encode an identical CDR3 as well. The rearrangement links TRBV7-9 to TRBJ2-7, with D uncertain. Germline V gene lookup returns CDR1 SEHNR and CDR2 FQNEAQ (reference sequence). V lost 5 bases and J lost 6, with 14 bases in between. The CDR3 length is 13 residues. The CDR3, as DNA: TGTGCCAGCAGCGATCAAGCAGGATCCGAGCAGTACTTC. This translates into CASSDQAGSEQYF.

Remarks on this clone: Relative to the germline gene, one junction end is altered; a read error may explain this. This chain uses TRBV6-5 with TRBJ2-1; TRBD2 agrees at 11 bases. This CDR3 contains 14 residues. The V gene's germline CDR1 is MNHEY and CDR2 SVGAGI. The CDR3 DNA reads as TGTGCCATCAGTGAGGGACTAGCGGCCAATGAGCAGTTCTTC. It translates to CAISEGLAANEQFF.

This clone has only a few counts. V and J are TRBV5-4 and TRBJ2-3; D ambiguous. CDR1 and CDR2 (germline): SGHNT, YYREEE (reference sequence). The CDR3 runs 14 residues. V gave up 4 bases and J gave up 4 bases, with 13 bases separating them. Here the CDR3 DNA reads TGTGCCAGCAGCCGAGACCGGACCCCAGATACGCAGTATTTT. This sequence encodes CASSRDRTPDTQYF. The complete variable domain, with remaining parts taken from reference TRBV5-4 and TRBJ2-3, reads ETGVTQSPTHLIKTRGQQVTLRCSSQSGHNTVSWYQQALGQGPQFIFQYYREEENGRGNFPPRFSGLQFPNYSSELNVNALELDDSALYLCASSRDRTPDTQYFGPGTRLTVL.

The chain carries TRBV30 and TRBJ1-5, with D perhaps matching TRBD1 (5 bases). Germline CDR1 and CDR2: GTSNPN and SVGIG (reference sequence). This CDR3 region has 14 residues. V lost 0 bases to trimming and J lost 9 bases, with 15 bases between them. CDR3 in amino acids: CAWSVSGGYRPQHF. CDR3 DNA: TGTGCCTGGAGTGTTTCTGGGGGATATAGGCCCCAGCATTTT.

The sample holds a few counts of this clone. The chain employs TRBV7-8 and TRBJ2-5; TRBD1 agrees at 8 bases. The V gene's germline CDR1 is SGHVS and CDR2 FQNEAQ. The V segment lost 0 bases and the J segment 2 bases; nucleotides outside the gene matches: 5. The CDR3 is 16 residues long. The CDR3 here is CASSLASGQAQETQYF. The DNA of the CDR3 is TGTGCCAGCAGCTTAGCATCGGGACAGGCACAAGAGACCCAGTACTTC. The variable domain in full, completed from reference TRBV7-8 and TRBJ2-5, reads GAGVSQSPRYKVAKRGQDVALRCDPISGHVSLFWYQQALGQGPEFLTYFQNEAQLDKSGLPSDRFFAERPEGSVSTLKIQRTQQEDSAVYLCASSLASGQAQETQYFGPGTRLLVL.

The chain carries TRBV14 and TRBJ2-3; D tentatively fits TRBD1 or TRBD2 (6 bases each). Deletions cut 5 bases from V and 0 bases from J, with 12 bases between. Germline CDR1 reads SGHDN; CDR2 reads FVKESK. CDR3 length: 15 residues. CDR3: CASSAWRGSTDTQYF. CDR3 bases: TGTGCCAGCAGCGCCTGGAGGGGGAGCACAGATACGCAGTATTTT.

This clone was picked up a small number of times. The chain uses TRBV28 and TRBJ2-1; no firm D call. The CDR3 loop spans 12 amino acids. The V and J ends lost 4 bases and 8 bases respectively, with 9 bases between them. From germline, CDR1 is MDHEN and CDR2 SYDVKM. CDR3 nucleotide sequence: TGTGCCAGCAGTTACAAGTCGCATGAGCAGTTCTTC. This gives the protein CASSYKSHEQFF.

This chain joins TRBV27 and TRBJ2-6, with D unresolved. Germline CDR1 MNHEY, CDR2 SMNVEV (reference sequence). The CDR3 is 19 residues long. The V end was cut by 3 bases, the J end by 0 bases, with 18 bases between. The CDR3 loop reads CASSLMSWKASSGANVLTF. The DNA for the CDR3 is TGTGCCAGCAGTTTGATGTCCTGGAAGGCTTCCTCTGGGGCCAACGTCCTGACTTTC.

V usage is TRBV9 and J usage is TRBJ1-2; no clear D. Deletions cut 0 bases from V and 4 bases from J, with 16 bases between. Germline V CDR1 and CDR2: SGDLS, YYNGEE. The CDR3 is made up of 16 amino acids. The CDR3 bases are TGTGCCAGCAGCGTAGATCGGGAGGCCTCAGGCTATGGCTACACCTTC. This translates into CASSVDREASGYGYTF.

The CDR3 region is CASTWVVNTEAFF. The CDR3 DNA is TGTGCCAGCACCTGGGTGGTTAACACTGAAGCTTTCTTT. The chain is built from TRBV7-9 and TRBJ1-1, with unresolved D. The V gene's germline CDR1 is SEHNR and CDR2 FQNEAQ (reference sequence). The CDR3 loop spans 13 amino acids. V was shortened by 7 bases and J by 2 bases, with 11 bases between the two germline ends. The variable domain in full, completed from reference TRBV7-9 and TRBJ1-1, reads DTGVSQNPRHKITKRGQNVTFRCDPISEHNRLYWYRQTLGQGPEFLTYFQNEAQLEKSRLLSDRFSAERPKGSFSTLEIQRTEQGDSAMYLCASTWVVNTEAFFGQGTRLTVV.

This clone was counted between two and nine times. The chain joins TRBV7-9 to TRBJ2-7, with TRBD1 matching over 7 bases. Per the germline V gene, CDR1 is SEHNR and CDR2 is FQNEAQ (reference sequence). V lost 5 bases to trimming and J lost 3 bases; unmatched junction nucleotides: 13. This CDR3 contains 16 residues. The CDR3, as DNA: TGTGCCAGCAGCCCAGAACTGACAGGGTCCTACTACGAGCAGTACTTC. It specifies CASSPELTGSYYEQYF.

The rearrangement uses TRBV7-2 and TRBJ2-4; the D gene is possibly TRBD1 (5 bases). Germline V CDR1 and CDR2: SGHTA, FQGNSA. V lost 1 base and J 10 bases, leaving 14 bases between the germline ends. There are 14 residues in the CDR3. The CDR3 is CASSLERGAGIQYF. The CDR3 DNA follows: TGTGCCAGCAGCTTAGAAAGGGGCGCTGGGATTCAGTACTTC. The full variable domain, with the rest looked up from reference TRBV7-2 and TRBJ2-4, is GAGVSQSPSNKVTEKGKDVELRCDPISGHTALYWYRQSLGQGLEFLIYFQGNSAPDKSGLPSDRFSAERTGGSVSTLTIQRTQQEDSAVYLCASSLERGAGIQYFGAGTRLSVL.

This clone occurred a few times. The DNA of the CDR3 is TGTGCCAGCAGCTTAGTTAGCTCTAGCGGGAGCTTCAACGAGCAGTACTTC. Translation gives CASSLVSSSGSFNEQYF. The rearrangement links TRBV7-2 to TRBJ2-7, with 10 bases aligning to TRBD2. The CDR3 covers 17 residues. The germline gives CDR1 SGHTA, CDR2 FQGNSA. The V segment lost 1 base and the J segment 5 bases; nucleotides outside the gene matches: 11.

The rearrangement uses TRBV29-1 and TRBJ2-6; D is undetermined. V lost 2 bases and J lost 2, with 7 bases in between. The CDR3 sequence is 14 residues long. Germline assignment: CDR1 SQVTM and CDR2 ANQGSEA. DNA of the CDR3: TGCAGCGTTGAATTCGTCACTGGGGCCAACGTCCTGACTTTC. Protein: CSVEFVTGANVLTF.

The genes are TRBV5-1 and TRBJ2-1; TRBD2 matches at 8 bases. V dropped 4 bases and J dropped 7; count of bases not matched to a gene: 10. This CDR3 is 15 amino acids long. Germline V gene data show CDR1 as SGHRS and CDR2 as YFSETQ. The CDR3 sequence is CASSNGQREINEQFF. CDR3 in DNA: TGCGCCAGCAGCAACGGCCAGCGGGAGATAAATGAGCAGTTCTTC.

The chain is built from TRBV28 and TRBJ2-5; 8 positions agree with TRBD1. The CDR3 length is 14 residues. Unmatched junction bases numbered 7, after V lost 6 bases and J lost 4 bases. The V gene's germline CDR1 is MDHEN and CDR2 SYDVKM. CDR3 residues: CASRPDRGGETQYF. CDR3 in DNA: TGTGCCAGCAGACCAGACAGGGGCGGAGAGACCCAGTACTTC.

This clone is labeled as medium-sized. The chain joins TRBV30 to TRBJ2-5; D unresolved. Germline-derived CDR1 and CDR2 are GTSNPN and SVGIG (reference sequence). The V gene lost 4 bases and the J gene lost 5 bases, with 14 bases spanning the gap. CDR3 length: 13 amino acids. CDR3 region: CAWTTFGYETQYF. In nucleotides, the CDR3 is TGTGCCTGGACAACTTTTGGCTACGAGACCCAGTACTTC. The whole variable domain, remainder taken from reference TRBV30 and TRBJ2-5, is SQTIHQWPATLVQPVGSPLSLECTVEGTSNPNLYWYRQAAGRGLQLLFYSVGIGQISSEVPQNLSASRPQDRQFILSSKKLLLSDSGFYLCAWTTFGYETQYFGPGTRLLVL.

This clone was counted only a few times. The V call is TRBV5-6, the J call TRBJ1-5; TRBD1 is a possible D gene (6 bases). The CDR3 covers 14 residues. Germline CDR1 is SGHDT and CDR2 is YYEEEE. The V end lost 1 base, the J end lost 5 bases, and 10 bases lay between the germline ends. CDR3 nucleotides: TGTGCCAGCAGCTTGAACCACAGGGATCAGCCCCAGCATTTT. Its translation: CASSLNHRDQPQHF.